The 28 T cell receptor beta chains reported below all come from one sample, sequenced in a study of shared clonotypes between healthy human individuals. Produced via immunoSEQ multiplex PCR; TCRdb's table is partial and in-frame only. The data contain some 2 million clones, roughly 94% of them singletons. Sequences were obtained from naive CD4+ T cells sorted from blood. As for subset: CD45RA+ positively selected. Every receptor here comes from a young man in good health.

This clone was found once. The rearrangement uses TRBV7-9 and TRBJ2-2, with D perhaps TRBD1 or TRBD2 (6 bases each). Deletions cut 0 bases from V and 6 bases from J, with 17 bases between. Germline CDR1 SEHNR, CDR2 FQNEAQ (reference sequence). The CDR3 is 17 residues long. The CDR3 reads CASSLAEGPGGPGELFF. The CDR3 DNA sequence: TGTGCCAGCAGCTTAGCGGAAGGACCCGGGGGCCCCGGGGAGCTGTTTTTT. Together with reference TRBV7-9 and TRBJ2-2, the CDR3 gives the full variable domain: DTGVSQNPRHKITKRGQNVTFRCDPISEHNRLYWYRQTLGQGPEFLTYFQNEAQLEKSRLLSDRFSAERPKGSFSTLEIQRTEQGDSAMYLCASSLAEGPGGPGELFFGEGSRLTVL.

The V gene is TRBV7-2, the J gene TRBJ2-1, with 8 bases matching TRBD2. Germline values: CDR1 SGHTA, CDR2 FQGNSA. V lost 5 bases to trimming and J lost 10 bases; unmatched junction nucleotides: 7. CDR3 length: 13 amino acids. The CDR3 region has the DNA TGTGCCAGCAGCAACATACTAGCGGCCGAGCAGTTCTTC. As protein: CASSNILAAEQFF.

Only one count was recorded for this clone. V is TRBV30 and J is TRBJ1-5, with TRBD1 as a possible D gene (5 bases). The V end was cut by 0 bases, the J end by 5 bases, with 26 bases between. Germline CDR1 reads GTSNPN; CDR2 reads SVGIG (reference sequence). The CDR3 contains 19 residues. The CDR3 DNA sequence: TGTGCCTGGAGTGTCATACCCCCGGGTGGAGGGGAGTATCATCAGCCCCAGCATTTT. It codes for CAWSVIPPGGGEYHQPQHF.

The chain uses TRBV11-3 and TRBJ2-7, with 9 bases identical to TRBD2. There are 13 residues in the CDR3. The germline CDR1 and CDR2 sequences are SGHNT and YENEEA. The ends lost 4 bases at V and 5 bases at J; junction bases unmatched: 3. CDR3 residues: CASSSAGGHEQYF. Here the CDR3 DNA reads TGTGCCAGCAGCTCAGCGGGGGGCCACGAGCAGTACTTC.

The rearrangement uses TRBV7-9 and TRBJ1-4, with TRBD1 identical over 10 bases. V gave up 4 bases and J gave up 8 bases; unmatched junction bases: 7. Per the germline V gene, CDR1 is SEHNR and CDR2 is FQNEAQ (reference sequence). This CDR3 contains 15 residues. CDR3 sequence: CASSWDRGTYEKLFF. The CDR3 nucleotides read TGTGCCAGCAGCTGGGACAGGGGAACTTACGAAAAACTGTTTTTT.

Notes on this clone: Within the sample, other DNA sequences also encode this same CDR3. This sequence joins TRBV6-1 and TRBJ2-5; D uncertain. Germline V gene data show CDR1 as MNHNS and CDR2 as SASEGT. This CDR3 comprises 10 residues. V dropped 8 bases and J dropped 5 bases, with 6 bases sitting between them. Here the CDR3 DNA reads TGTGCCAGCGGACGGGAGACCCAGTACTTC. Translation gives CASGRETQYF.

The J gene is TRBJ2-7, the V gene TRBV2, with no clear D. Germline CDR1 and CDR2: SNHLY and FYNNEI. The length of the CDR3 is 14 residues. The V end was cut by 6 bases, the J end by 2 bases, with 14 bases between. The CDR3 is CASRREMIPYEQYF. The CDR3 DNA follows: TGTGCCAGCAGGCGAGAGATGATTCCCTACGAGCAGTACTTC. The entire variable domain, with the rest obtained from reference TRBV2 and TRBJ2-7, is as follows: EPEVTQTPSHQVTQMGQEVILRCVPISNHLYFYWYRQILGQKVEFLVSFYNNEISEKSEIFDDQFSVERPDGSNFTLKIRSTKLEDSAMYFCASRREMIPYEQYFGPGTRLTVT.

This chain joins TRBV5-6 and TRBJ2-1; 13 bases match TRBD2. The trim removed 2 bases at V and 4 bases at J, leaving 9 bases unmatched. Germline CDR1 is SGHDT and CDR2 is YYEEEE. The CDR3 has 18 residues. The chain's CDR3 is CASSLPTSGGPRYNEQFF. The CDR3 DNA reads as TGTGCCAGCAGCTTACCGACTAGCGGGGGGCCCAGGTACAATGAGCAGTTCTTC.

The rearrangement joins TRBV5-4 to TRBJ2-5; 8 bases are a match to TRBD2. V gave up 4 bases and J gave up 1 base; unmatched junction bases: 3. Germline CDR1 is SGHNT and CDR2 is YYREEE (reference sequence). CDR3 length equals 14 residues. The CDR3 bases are TGTGCCAGCAGCGAGGCGGGGGGCCAAGAGACCCAGTACTTC. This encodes CASSEAGGQETQYF.

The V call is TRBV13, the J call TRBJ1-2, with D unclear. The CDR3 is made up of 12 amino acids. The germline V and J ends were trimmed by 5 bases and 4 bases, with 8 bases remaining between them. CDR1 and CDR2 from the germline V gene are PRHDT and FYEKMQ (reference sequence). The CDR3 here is CASSQAVYGYTF. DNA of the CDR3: TGTGCCAGCAGCCAAGCGGTCTATGGCTACACCTTC.

The CDR3 bases are TGCGCCAGCAGCTTGGCCGGGACAGCGGATCAGCCCCAGCATTTT. Translated: CASSLAGTADQPQHF. The chain combines TRBV5-1 with TRBJ1-5, with 7 bases identical to TRBD1. This CDR3 has 15 amino acids. Germline CDR1 and CDR2: SGHRS and YFSETQ. The V and J ends lost 0 bases and 5 bases, in that order; junction bases with no gene match: 5.

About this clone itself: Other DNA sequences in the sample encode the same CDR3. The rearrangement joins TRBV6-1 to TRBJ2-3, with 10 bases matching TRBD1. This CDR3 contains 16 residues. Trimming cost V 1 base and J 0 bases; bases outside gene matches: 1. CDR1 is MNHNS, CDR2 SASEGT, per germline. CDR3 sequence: CASSEGTGGSTDTQYF. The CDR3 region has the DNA TGTGCCAGCAGTGAAGGGACAGGGGGAAGCACAGATACGCAGTATTTT.

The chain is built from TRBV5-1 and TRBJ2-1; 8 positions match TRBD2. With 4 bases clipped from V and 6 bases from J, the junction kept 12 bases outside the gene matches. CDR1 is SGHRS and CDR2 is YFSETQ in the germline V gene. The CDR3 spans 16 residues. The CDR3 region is CASSPQSSGYGNEQFF. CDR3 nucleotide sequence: TGCGCCAGCAGCCCCCAGTCTAGCGGGTATGGCAATGAGCAGTTCTTC.

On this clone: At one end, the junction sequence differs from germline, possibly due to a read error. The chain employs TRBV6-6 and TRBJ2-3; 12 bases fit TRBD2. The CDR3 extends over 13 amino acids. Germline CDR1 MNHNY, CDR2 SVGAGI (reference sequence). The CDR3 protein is CASSYSGTSGPIF. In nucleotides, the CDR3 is TGTGCCAGCAGTTACTCCGGGACTAGCGGGCCCATTTTT.

This chain's CDR3 is CASSLGSIDEQYF. The CDR3 DNA reads as TGTGCCAGCAGCTTAGGAAGCATCGACGAGCAGTACTTC. This chain connects TRBV7-2 to TRBJ2-7; no clear D. Trimming removed 1 base from V and 5 bases from J, with 9 bases in between. This CDR3 region has 13 residues. Germline values: CDR1 SGHTA, CDR2 FQGNSA.

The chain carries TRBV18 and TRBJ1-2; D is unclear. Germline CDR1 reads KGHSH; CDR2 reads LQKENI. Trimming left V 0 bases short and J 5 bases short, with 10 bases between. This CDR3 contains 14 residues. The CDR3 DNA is TGTGCCAGCTCACCACCGTCAAGTCAGTATGGCTACACCTTC. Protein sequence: CASSPPSSQYGYTF.

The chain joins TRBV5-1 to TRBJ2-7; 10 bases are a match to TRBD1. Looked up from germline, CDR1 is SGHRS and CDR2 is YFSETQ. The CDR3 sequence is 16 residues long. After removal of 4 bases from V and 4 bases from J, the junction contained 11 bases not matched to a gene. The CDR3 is CASSIHGTGASYEQYF. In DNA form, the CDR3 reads TGCGCCAGCAGCATTCACGGGACAGGGGCCTCTTACGAGCAGTACTTC. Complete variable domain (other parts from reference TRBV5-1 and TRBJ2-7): KAGVTQTPRYLIKTRGQQVTLSCSPISGHRSVSWYQQTPGQGLQFLFEYFSETQRNKGNFPGRFSGRQFSNSRSEMNVSTLELGDSALYLCASSIHGTGASYEQYFGPGTRLTVT.

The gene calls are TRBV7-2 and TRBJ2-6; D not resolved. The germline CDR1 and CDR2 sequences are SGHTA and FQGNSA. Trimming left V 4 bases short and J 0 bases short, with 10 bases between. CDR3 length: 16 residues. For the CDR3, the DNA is TGTGCCAGCAGCTCGGACGTACTCTCTGGGGCCAACGTCCTGACTTTC. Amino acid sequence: CASSSDVLSGANVLTF. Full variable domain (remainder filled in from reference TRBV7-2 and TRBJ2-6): GAGVSQSPSNKVTEKGKDVELRCDPISGHTALYWYRQSLGQGLEFLIYFQGNSAPDKSGLPSDRFSAERTGGSVSTLTIQRTQQEDSAVYLCASSSDVLSGANVLTFGAGSRLTVL.

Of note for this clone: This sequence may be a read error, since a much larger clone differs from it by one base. The CDR3 nucleotides are TGTGCCAGCAGCTTAGTCTACGAGCAGTACTTC. Translated, it gives CASSLVYEQYF. The chain couples TRBV11-1 to TRBJ2-7, with no clear D. The CDR3 length is 11 residues. In germline, CDR1 is SGHAT, CDR2 FQDESV (reference sequence). Trimming took 1 base from V and 3 from J, leaving 1 base between them.

The CDR3 sequence: CASSPERGLAGGPLYEQYF. The DNA of the CDR3 is TGCGCCAGCAGCCCCGAACGGGGACTAGCGGGAGGGCCTCTCTACGAGCAGTACTTC. The chain links TRBV5-1 to TRBJ2-7; TRBD2 matches 16 bases. With 4 bases clipped from V and 3 bases from J, the junction kept 13 bases outside the gene matches. The germline gives CDR1 SGHRS, CDR2 YFSETQ. CDR3 length: 19 amino acids.

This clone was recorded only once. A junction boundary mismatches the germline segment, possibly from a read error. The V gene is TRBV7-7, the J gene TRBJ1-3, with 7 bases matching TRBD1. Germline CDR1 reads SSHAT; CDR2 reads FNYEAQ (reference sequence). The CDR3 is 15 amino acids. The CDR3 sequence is CASTDRVYSGNTIYF. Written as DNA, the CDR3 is TGTGCTAGCACCGACAGGGTATACTCTGGAAACACCATATATTTT.

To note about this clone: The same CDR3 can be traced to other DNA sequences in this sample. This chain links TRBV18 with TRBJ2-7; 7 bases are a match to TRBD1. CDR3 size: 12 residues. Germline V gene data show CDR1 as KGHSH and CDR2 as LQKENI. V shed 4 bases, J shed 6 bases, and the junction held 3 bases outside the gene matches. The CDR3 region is CASSQTGPEQYF. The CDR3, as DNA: TGTGCCAGCTCACAGACAGGGCCCGAGCAGTACTTC.

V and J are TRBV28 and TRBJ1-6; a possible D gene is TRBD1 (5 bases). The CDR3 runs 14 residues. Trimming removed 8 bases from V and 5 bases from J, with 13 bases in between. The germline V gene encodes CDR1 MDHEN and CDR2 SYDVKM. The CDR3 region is CASGAPADNSPLHF. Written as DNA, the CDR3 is TGTGCCAGCGGGGCCCCGGCGGATAATTCACCCCTCCACTTT.

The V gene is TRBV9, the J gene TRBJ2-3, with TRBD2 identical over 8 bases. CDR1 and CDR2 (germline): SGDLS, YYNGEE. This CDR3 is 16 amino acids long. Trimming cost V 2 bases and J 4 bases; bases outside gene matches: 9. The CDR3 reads CASSVGGAGVPDTQYF. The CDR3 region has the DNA TGTGCCAGCAGCGTTGGAGGAGCGGGAGTTCCAGATACGCAGTATTTT.

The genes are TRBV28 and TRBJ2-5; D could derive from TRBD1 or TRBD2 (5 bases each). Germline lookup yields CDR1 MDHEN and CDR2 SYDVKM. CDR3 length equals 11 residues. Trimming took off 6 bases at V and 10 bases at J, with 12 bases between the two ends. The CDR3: CASSPGTHQYF. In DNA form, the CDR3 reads TGTGCCAGCAGCCCCGGGACCCACCAGTACTTC.

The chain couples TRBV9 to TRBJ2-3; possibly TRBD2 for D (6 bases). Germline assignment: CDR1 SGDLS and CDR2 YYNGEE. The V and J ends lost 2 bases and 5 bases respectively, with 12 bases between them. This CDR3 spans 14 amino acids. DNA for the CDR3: TGTGCCAGCAGCGTTGGACTAAGCGGAGATACGCAGTATTTT. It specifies CASSVGLSGDTQYF.

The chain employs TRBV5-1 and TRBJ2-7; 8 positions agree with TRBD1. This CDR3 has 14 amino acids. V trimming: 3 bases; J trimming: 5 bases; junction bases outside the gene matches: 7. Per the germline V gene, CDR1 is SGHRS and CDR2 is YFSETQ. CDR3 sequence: CASSYEPGGDEQYF. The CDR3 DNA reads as TGCGCCAGCAGCTATGAGCCAGGGGGCGACGAGCAGTACTTC.

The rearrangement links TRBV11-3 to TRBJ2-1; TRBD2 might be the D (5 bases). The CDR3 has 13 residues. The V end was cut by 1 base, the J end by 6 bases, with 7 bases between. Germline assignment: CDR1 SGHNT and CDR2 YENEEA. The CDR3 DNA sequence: TGTGCCAGCAGCTTAGGGCTAGCCAATGAGCAGTTCTTC. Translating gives CASSLGLANEQFF.